The entry that follows covers one T cell receptor beta chain sequence. Its antigen remains unidentified. V was trimmed by 4 bases and J by 3 bases, leaving 5 bases between them. The CDR3 covers 12 residues. The germline V gene encodes CDR1 KGHDR and CDR2 SFDVKD. TCRdb re-called the RT-PCR reads through MiXCR, storing one row per CDR3 protein. The sample lists a few hundred thousand distinct CDR3 sequences, less than 15% seen once, with more than 9.5% in the top ten. The data were taken from a study of response to subunit inactivated influenza vaccine. General study points: Few additional T cells are recruited per seasonal influenza vaccination, authors suggested.

The chain uses TRBV24-1 and TRBJ1-2, with D tentatively TRBD1 (5 bases). The source is a man aged 50 to 59 who received an inactivated influenza vaccine. Material: PBMCs from blood, obtained roughly 12 days after vaccination. DNA for the CDR3: TGTGCCACCAGTGAAGGGGACTATGGCTACACCTTC. Protein: CATSEGDYGYTF.